What follows is one T cell receptor beta chain and its context. Its cognate antigen is unknown. This CDR3 has 15 amino acids. Germline V CDR1 and CDR2: SGDLS, YYNGEE. V was pared by 0 bases and J by 10 bases, with 14 bases between. The data derive from a study of T cell clones after liver transplantation. Study-level information: In this trial, immunosuppression withdrawal was attempted within 2 years of liver transplant. Graft-donor-reactive sequences were compared with third-party-reactive TCRbeta sequences from pre-transplant mixed lymphocyte reactions. Whole-study results and caveats: Circulating graft-donor-reactive CD4 TCRbeta sequences fell significantly post-transplant in 5 of 8 subjects.

The data were produced by immunoSEQ multiplex PCR, yet TCRdb's version contains in-frame clones alone and is incomplete. The sample consists of 45,000 to 60,000 clones, around three quarters of them appearing once. The chain recombines TRBV9 with TRBJ1-6; possible D gene TRBD1, 5 bases. This receptor was obtained from a human patient who received a liver transplant. The graft donor may account for some of the T cells. The sample in question was CD4+ T cells from blood, obtained at the approximately 16-month timepoint. The CDR3 DNA reads TGTGCCAGCAGCGTAGATCAGGGAGGGTCCTCACCCCTCCACTTT. Protein: CASSVDQGGSSPLHF.